A single sample gave rise to the 21 T cell receptor beta chains below, sequenced in a study. TCRdb re-called the 5' RACE reads with MiXCR, one entry per CDR3 protein. Among around 37,000 distinct CDR3 sequences listed, 29% were seen once. The material sequenced was memory CD4+ T cells sorted from a lymph node. The subset denotes: memory CD4+ T cells, CD4+CD45RO+CD25-. These receptors came from a female donor with breast cancer.

By frequency in the sample, this clonotype is medium-sized (0.01 to 0.1%). V usage is TRBV29-1 and J usage is TRBJ2-2; perhaps TRBD1 as D (5 bases). Trimming took 5 bases from V and 7 from J, leaving 14 bases between them. This CDR3 has 13 residues. CDR1 SQVTM and CDR2 ANQGSEA come from the germline V gene. The CDR3 DNA sequence: TGCAGCGTTCAAGGGGCGCAGGACGGGGAGCTGTTTTTT. It yields the protein CSVQGAQDGELFF.

This clonotype turned up a few times. This chain joins TRBV13 and TRBJ1-1, with TRBD1 identical over 9 bases. The ends lost 5 bases at V and 7 bases at J; junction bases unmatched: 8. This CDR3 is 14 amino acids long. Germline CDR1 reads PRHDT; CDR2 reads FYEKMQ (reference sequence). In DNA, the CDR3 is TGTGCCAGCAGCAGTACAGGGGGCCCCATTGAAGCTTTCTTT. Residues: CASSSTGGPIEAFF.

Note on this clonotype: This likely comes from a read error, as the CDR3 has no conserved phenylalanine or tryptophan at its end. V and J are TRBV12-3 or TRBV12-4 and TRBJ2-3; D remains unclear. With 6 bases removed from V and 2 bases from J, the gap between germline ends came to 12 bases. The CDR3 is made up of 14 amino acids. CDR3 in DNA: TGTGCCAGCAGCTTTGGCGGAAACACAGATACGCAGTATTAT. Protein product: CASSFGGNTDTQYY.

This rearrangement joins TRBV6-5 to TRBJ2-5, with D possibly TRBD2 on 6 matching bases. CDR3 size: 15 residues. Trimming stripped 5 bases from V and 5 bases from J, with 18 bases between. CDR1 and CDR2 from the germline V gene are MNHEY and SVGAGI. The CDR3 nucleotides read TGTGCCAGCAGTCCAAATACAGGTCGGGGGGAGACCCAGTACTTC. Translated, it gives CASSPNTGRGETQYF.

This sequence joins TRBV7-2 and TRBJ2-1, with D possibly being TRBD1 (6 bases). Germline CDR1 reads SGHTA; CDR2 reads FQGNSA. Trimming took off 7 bases at V and 13 bases at J, with 29 bases between the two ends. The CDR3 covers 16 residues. This chain's CDR3 is CASTPDISGAARVQFF. The DNA of the CDR3 is TGTGCCAGCACCCCAGATATTTCAGGGGCGGCCCGGGTCCAGTTCTTC.

This chain links TRBV9 with TRBJ2-2; no definite D call. V was pared by 0 bases and J by 5 bases, with 11 bases between. CDR1 is SGDLS and CDR2 is YYNGEE in the germline V gene. CDR3 length: 15 residues. The CDR3 DNA follows: TGTGCCAGCAGCGTAGAGGGCTACCTGACCGGGGAGCTGTTTTTT. It codes for CASSVEGYLTGELFF. Filled out from reference TRBV9 and TRBJ2-2, the complete variable domain reads DSGVTQTPKHLITATGQRVTLRCSPRSGDLSVYWYQQSLDQGLQFLIQYYNGEERAKGNILERFSAQQFPDLHSELNLSSLELGDSALYFCASSVEGYLTGELFFGEGSRLTVL.

This clonotype was seen many times. Germline and junction disagree at one end, which may indicate a read error. This chain uses TRBV12-3 or TRBV12-4 with TRBJ2-7; 10 positions agree with TRBD1. CDR3 length equals 16 residues. For the CDR3, the DNA is TGTGCCAGCAGTTTTCGCCCACGACAGGGGGCAAGGGAGCAGCACTTC. This sequence encodes CASSFRPRQGAREQHF.

Of note for this clonotype: This may be a read error: a much more frequent sequence differs by one nucleotide. The conserved phenylalanine or tryptophan is not found at the CDR3 terminus, so this likely reflects a read error. The chain uses TRBV5-1 and TRBJ2-3; TRBD1 matches 7 bases. V shed 4 bases and J 3 bases; nucleotides not matched to a gene: 8. The CDR3 contains 15 residues. Looked up from germline, CDR1 is SGHRS and CDR2 is YFSETQ. The CDR3 loop is CASSARQGRTDTQYS. The CDR3 bases are TGCGCCAGCAGCGCTCGACAGGGTCGGACAGATACGCAGTATTCT.

The chain employs TRBV5-1 and TRBJ2-1, with 9 bases matching TRBD1. From germline, CDR1 is SGHRS and CDR2 YFSETQ. V shed 4 bases and J 11 bases; nucleotides not matched to a gene: 10. The CDR3 totals 14 residues. CDR3 nucleotides: TGCGCCAGCAGCGGGGGACAGGGCGAAATGAAGCAGTTCTTC. Translated, it gives CASSGGQGEMKQFF.

Comment on this clonotype: The conserved phenylalanine or tryptophan is not found at the CDR3 terminus, so this likely reflects a read error. The chain joins TRBV4-2 to TRBJ2-7; D tentatively fits TRBD1 or TRBD2 (5 bases each). The germline V gene has CDR1 LGHNA and CDR2 YNFKEQ. There are 16 residues in the CDR3. V was trimmed by 0 bases and J by 3 bases, leaving 15 bases between them. CDR3 residues: CASSQDLRVDSYEQYS. The CDR3 DNA reads as TGTGCCAGCAGCCAAGATTTGAGGGTCGACAGCTACGAGCAGTACTCC.

The CDR3 region is CASSQDASGRGETQYF. The DNA of the CDR3 is TGCGCCAGCAGCCAAGATGCCAGCGGGAGGGGAGAGACCCAGTACTTC. This chain connects TRBV4-3 to TRBJ2-5; 10 nucleotides line up with TRBD2. The CDR3 is 16 residues long. CDR1 and CDR2 (germline): LGHNA, YSLEER. V lost 0 bases and J lost 4; bases outside the gene matches: 5.

In its sample, this clonotype was seen once. V usage is TRBV9 and J usage is TRBJ2-2, with a tentative D call TRBD1 (6 bases). Between the trimmed V and J ends, which lost 5 bases and 1 base, there was a span of 12 bases. Germline loops: CDR1 SGDLS, CDR2 YYNGEE. This CDR3 spans 15 amino acids. CDR3 DNA sequence: TGTGCCAGCAGTCTTACAGGGAGGAACACCGGGGAGCTGTTTTTT. It encodes CASSLTGRNTGELFF.

This sequence joins TRBV2 and TRBJ2-7, with 13 bases identical to TRBD2. Per germline, CDR1 SNHLY and CDR2 FYNNEI. The CDR3 runs 17 residues. V dropped 6 bases and J dropped 5; count of bases not matched to a gene: 13. The CDR3 sequence is CASRHTSGRALIDEQYF. CDR3 nucleotide sequence: TGTGCCAGCAGACATACTAGCGGGAGGGCCCTAATCGACGAGCAGTACTTC.

In this sample, this clonotype turned up a few times. The chain combines TRBV12-3 or TRBV12-4 with TRBJ2-3, with TRBD2 matching over 7 bases. V shed 6 bases, J shed 1 base, and the junction held 4 bases outside the gene matches. The CDR3 has 14 amino acids. The CDR3 nucleotides are TGTGCCAGCAGACCCACTAGCGGCACAGATACGCAGTATTTT. Translation gives CASRPTSGTDTQYF.

This clonotype has more than one count but fewer than ten. The chain links TRBV29-1 to TRBJ2-1; D may be TRBD1 (6 bases). CDR1 is SQVTM and CDR2 is ANQGSEA in the germline V gene. The CDR3 extends over 14 amino acids. V lost 0 bases and J lost 3, with 9 bases in between. The CDR3 is CSVEEYRDYNEQFF. For the CDR3, the DNA is TGCAGCGTTGAAGAGTACAGGGACTACAATGAGCAGTTCTTC.

A few counts support this clonotype. The genes are TRBV25-1 and TRBJ1-1; D uncertain. Trimming took 1 base from V and 1 from J, leaving 7 bases between them. The CDR3 extends over 14 amino acids. Per germline, CDR1 MGHDK and CDR2 SYGVNS. CDR3 amino acids: CASSELDRNTEAFF. The CDR3 region has the DNA TGTGCCAGCAGTGAATTGGACCGGAACACTGAAGCTTTCTTT. The whole variable domain, filled in from reference TRBV25-1 and TRBJ1-1, reads EADIYQTPRYLVIGTGKKITLECSQTMGHDKMYWYQQDPGMELHLIHYSYGVNSTEKGDLSSESTVSRIRTEHFPLTLESARPSHTSQYLCASSELDRNTEAFFGQGTRLTVV.

The genes are TRBV4-3 and TRBJ2-3; 8 nucleotides line up with TRBD2. There are 16 residues in the CDR3. Looked up from germline, CDR1 is LGHNA and CDR2 is YSLEER. Germline trimming cut 1 base from V and 0 bases from J; bases unmatched to any gene: 3. The CDR3 sequence: CASSQVSGTSTDTQYF. The CDR3 bases are TGCGCCAGCAGCCAAGTTAGCGGGACCAGCACAGATACGCAGTATTTT.

This chain joins TRBV6-5 and TRBJ2-2; tentatively, D is TRBD2 (7 bases). The V end lost 6 bases, the J end lost 6 bases, and 17 bases lay between the germline ends. This CDR3 has 15 residues. CDR1 and CDR2 (germline): MNHEY, SVGAGI. The CDR3 DNA reads TGTGCCAGCAGCCCTCCGGGGGGCGGGGCCGGGGAGCTGTTTTTT. This encodes CASSPPGGGAGELFF.

This clonotype was counted only a few times. This chain joins TRBV7-2 and TRBJ1-2; the match to TRBD1 covers 7 bases. The V segment lost 5 bases and the J segment 5 bases; nucleotides outside the gene matches: 14. Germline V CDR1 and CDR2: SGHTA, FQGNSA. CDR3 length equals 16 residues. The CDR3 is CASSKGQAQGSYGYTF. The CDR3 DNA reads as TGTGCCAGCAGCAAAGGACAGGCCCAAGGCAGTTATGGCTACACCTTC.

The gene calls are TRBV11-3 and TRBJ1-2; no clear D gene. CDR3 length equals 14 residues. The ends were cut back, 2 bases at V and 8 bases at J, with 15 bases in the middle. Germline values: CDR1 SGHNT, CDR2 YENEEA. The CDR3 is CASSLRVEVGGYTF. In DNA, the CDR3 is TGTGCCAGCAGCTTACGCGTCGAAGTTGGAGGCTACACCTTC.

This clonotype appeared many times. V is TRBV6-2 or TRBV6-3 and J is TRBJ2-3; D remains unclear. V lost 7 bases and J lost 3, with 5 bases in between. The CDR3 runs 11 residues. Germline V gene lookup returns CDR1 MNHEY and CDR2 SVGEGT. This chain's CDR3 is CASKRTDTQYF. The CDR3 nucleotides are TGTGCCAGCAAACGGACAGATACGCAGTATTTT.